Listed here are 8 T cell receptor beta chains from one sample, sequenced in a study of molecular identifiers for immune sequencing clone quantification. TCRdb ran MiXCR on the PCR reads and lists one entry per CDR3 protein. The data contain about 510,000 distinct CDR3 sequences, over 20% of them singletons. Sequenced input: naive CD8+ T cells from blood, with Jurkat cell RNA spiked in. Subset denoted: FACS-sorted CD8+CD4-CCR7+CD45RA+ naive T cells. The receptors were gathered from a human donor in good health. Some libraries in this study had Jurkat cell RNA spiked in.

This rearrangement joins TRBV5-4 to TRBJ2-3, with 9 bases aligning to TRBD2. This CDR3 contains 15 residues. The J segment lost 3 bases and the V segment lost 4 bases, leaving 6 bases of the junction unmatched. From germline, CDR1 is SGHNT and CDR2 YYREEE (reference sequence). The CDR3 spells CASSQGTSRTDTQYF. The CDR3 DNA sequence: TGTGCCAGCAGCCAGGGGACTAGCCGAACAGATACGCAGTATTTT.

The sample holds a few counts of this clonotype. The chain uses TRBV5-1 and TRBJ2-3; 8 nucleotides match TRBD2. This CDR3 is built from 18 residues. The trim removed 4 bases at V and 6 bases at J, leaving 19 bases unmatched. The V gene's germline CDR1 is SGHRS and CDR2 YFSETQ. CDR3 nucleotides: TGCGCCAGCAGCCTCAAGACGGGACTAGTTTCGGTTTCGGATACGCAGTATTTT. Its protein product is CASSLKTGLVSVSDTQYF.

This clonotype came up many times. The genes are TRBV12-3 or TRBV12-4 and TRBJ2-3; TRBD1 matches 7 bases. The CDR3 is made up of 15 amino acids. V was clipped by 7 bases and J by 2 bases; unmatched bases: 9. CDR3: CASKTQGPPTDTQYF. CDR3 nucleotides: TGTGCCAGCAAAACACAGGGGCCCCCCACAGATACGCAGTATTTT.

The chain combines TRBV20-1 with TRBJ2-7; D uncertain. Germline assignment: CDR1 DFQATT and CDR2 SNEGSKA (reference sequence). The length of the CDR3 is 14 residues. V was cut by 3 bases and J by 0 bases, with 12 bases left in between. In nucleotides, the CDR3 is TGCAGTGCTAGTACCGGATTCAGCTCCTACGAGCAGTACTTC. It is translated as CSASTGFSSYEQYF.

The chain couples TRBV6-2 or TRBV6-3 to TRBJ2-5, with TRBD2 identical over 7 bases. After removal of 8 bases from V and 2 bases from J, the junction contained 5 bases not matched to a gene. CDR1 is MNHEY, CDR2 SVGEGT, per germline. There are 13 residues in the CDR3. Here the CDR3 reads CASAGAWQETQYF. CDR3 nucleotide sequence: TGTGCCAGCGCGGGAGCTTGGCAAGAGACCCAGTACTTC.

The J gene is TRBJ1-1, the V gene TRBV27; D is undetermined. There are 14 residues in the CDR3. Trimming stripped 3 bases from V and 3 bases from J, with 11 bases between. The germline CDR1 and CDR2 sequences are MNHEY and SMNVEV (reference sequence). This CDR3 reads CASSFTPMYTEAFF. In DNA form, the CDR3 reads TGTGCCAGCAGTTTTACACCTATGTACACTGAAGCTTTCTTT.

This clonotype appeared a few times. The chain recombines TRBV9 with TRBJ2-4; possible D gene TRBD1, 5 bases. The CDR3 is 15 amino acids. The germline V and J ends were trimmed by 3 bases and 2 bases, with 12 bases remaining between them. Germline CDR1 SGDLS, CDR2 YYNGEE. The DNA of the CDR3 is TGTGCCAGCAGCGAGCAGCAGGGAACCAAAAACATTCAGTACTTC. Amino acids: CASSEQQGTKNIQYF.

To note about this clonotype: Given a much more abundant clone one base away, this may be a read error. The rearrangement links TRBV30 to TRBJ2-7, with D tentatively TRBD1 (5 bases). This CDR3 contains 12 residues. The V gene's germline CDR1 is GTSNPN and CDR2 SVGIG (reference sequence). V was trimmed by 3 bases and J by 2 bases, leaving 8 bases between them. The CDR3 nucleotides read TGTGCCTGGAGACAGGCGGCCTACGAGCAGTACTTC. It translates to CAWRQAAYEQYF.